This T cell receptor (beta chain) is drawn from a study of CD8 T cells in Susac syndrome. Study information: When their blood was taken, the Susac syndrome patients had either not yet had any therapy, were taking corticosteroids, or were taking intravenous immunoglobulin alone. Notes on the study in general: The CD4+ T cell repertoires of Susac syndrome were found to show no clonal expansion.

RNA, at about 0.5 to 1 ug, was reverse transcribed with random hexamers. In TCRdb, the immunoSEQ multiplex PCR reads were re-called with MiXCR into one record per CDR3 protein. The data show approximately 190,000 distinct CDR3 sequences, over 75% seen once. With regard to this clonotype: Its antigen is still unknown.

This CDR3 comprises 21 residues. J lost 3 bases, V lost 5 bases, and 27 bases had no gene match. The chain is built from TRBV12-3 or TRBV12-4 and TRBJ1-1; TRBD1 matches at 7 bases. The sequenced sample was CD4+ T cells from PBMCs. This TCR derives from a human donor with Susac syndrome. CDR3 nucleotide sequence: TGTGCCAGCAGTCCCAGGACAGGTGGTTATTTGGTGGTATTTGGGGACACTGAAGCTTTCTTT. It codes for CASSPRTGGYLVVFGDTEAFF.